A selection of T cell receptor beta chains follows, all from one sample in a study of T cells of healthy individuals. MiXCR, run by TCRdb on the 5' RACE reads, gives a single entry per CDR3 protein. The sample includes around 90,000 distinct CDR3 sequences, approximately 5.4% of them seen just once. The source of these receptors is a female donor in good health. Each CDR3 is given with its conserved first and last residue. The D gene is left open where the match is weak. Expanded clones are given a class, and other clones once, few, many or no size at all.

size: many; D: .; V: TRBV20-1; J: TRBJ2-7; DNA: TGCAGTGCTAGAGAGCAAATGTCTTACGAGCAGTACTTC; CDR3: CSAREQMSYEQYF
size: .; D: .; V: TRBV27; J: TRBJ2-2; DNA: TGTGCCAGCAGCTGTGACGGGGAGCTGTTTTTT; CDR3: CASSCDGELFF
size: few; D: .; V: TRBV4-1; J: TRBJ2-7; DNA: TGCGCCAGCAGCCCGGGGGCGGGCGACGAGCAGTACTTC; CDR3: CASSPGAGDEQYF
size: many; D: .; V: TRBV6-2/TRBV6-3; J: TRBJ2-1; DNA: TGTGCCAGCAGTGTAGGGGAAAGCTCCTACAATGAGCAGTTCTTC; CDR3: CASSVGESSYNEQFF
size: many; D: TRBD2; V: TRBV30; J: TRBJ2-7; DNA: TGTGCGGGGATTGGGACTAGCGGGGCCTATGAGCAGTACTTC; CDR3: CAGIGTSGAYEQYF
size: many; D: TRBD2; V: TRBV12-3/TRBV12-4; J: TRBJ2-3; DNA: TGTGCCAGCAGTTTAAGCGGGAGGGCCAGGGATACGCAGTATTTT; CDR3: CASSLSGRARDTQYF
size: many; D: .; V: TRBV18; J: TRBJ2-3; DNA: TGTGCCAGCTCACCAACGGTAGCAGATACGCAGTATTTT; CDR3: CASSPTVADTQYF
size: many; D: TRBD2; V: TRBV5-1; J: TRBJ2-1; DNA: TGCGCCAGCAGCGTAGGACTAGCAGGTTACAATGAGCAGTTCTTC; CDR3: CASSVGLAGYNEQFF
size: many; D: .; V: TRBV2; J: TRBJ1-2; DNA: TGTGCCAGCACCGTCGGGACACCCATAAACTATGGCTACACCTTC; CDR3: CASTVGTPINYGYTF
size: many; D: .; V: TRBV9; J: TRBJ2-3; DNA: TGTGCCAGCAGCGCCAGATCAGATACGCAGTATTTT; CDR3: CASSARSDTQYF
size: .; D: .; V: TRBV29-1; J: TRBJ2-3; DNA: TGCAGCGTTACAAAACTGGGACCCACAGATACGCAGTATTTT; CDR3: CSVTKLGPTDTQYF
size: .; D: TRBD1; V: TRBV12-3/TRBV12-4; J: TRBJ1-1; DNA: TGTGCCAGCAGCCAAGGTGTAGGACAGGGTTACACTGAAGCTTTCTTT; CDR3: CASSQGVGQGYTEAFF
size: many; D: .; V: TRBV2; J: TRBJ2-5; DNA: TGTGCCAGCAGTGTTTGGCCAGGGCAAGAGACCCAGTACTTC; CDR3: CASSVWPGQETQYF
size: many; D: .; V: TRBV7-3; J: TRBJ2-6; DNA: TGTGCCAGCAGCTCAAGGGGTGGGACAAGGAAGAGCTCTGGGGCCAACGTCCTGACTTTC; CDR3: CASSSRGGTRKSSGANVLTF
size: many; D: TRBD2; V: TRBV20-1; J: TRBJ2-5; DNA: TGCAGTGCTAGATCACTAGCGGGGCAAGAGACCCAGTACTTC; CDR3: CSARSLAGQETQYF
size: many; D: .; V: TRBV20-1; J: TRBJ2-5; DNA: TGCAGTGCCCGGCCGCCCTCAGGTGGAGAGACCCAGTACTTC; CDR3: CSARPPSGGETQYF